This entry lists 5 T cell receptor beta chains sequenced from one sample in a study of shared clonotypes between healthy human individuals (TCRdb year 2020). Receptor libraries were prepared by the immunoSEQ multiplex PCR assay. TCRdb mirrors the immuneACCESS table, restricted to in-frame sequences. Some clones are absent from its copies; in checked studies, under half trace to an unresolved V gene, and the reason for the others is unknown. Within this sample are more than 150,000 clones, with over 50% of them counted one time only. The ten top clones hold 8.5% to 12% of the sample. Sequencing was performed on memory CD4+ T cells sorted from blood. This specimen's cell subset or site label, interpreted: CD45RA-negative fraction. The receptor source for this set is a man younger than 40 in good health.

The rearrangement links TRBV20-1 to TRBJ1-1; possible D gene TRBD1, 6 bases. The germline V gene encodes CDR1 DFQATT and CDR2 SNEGSKA (reference sequence). The CDR3 is made up of 8 amino acids. DNA for the CDR3: TGCAGCACAGGGAAAGCTTTCTTT. This encodes CSTGKAFF.

The V and J genes are TRBV25-1 and TRBJ2-7; TRBD2 might be the D (5 bases). Germline V gene lookup returns CDR1 MGHDK and CDR2 SYGVNS. CDR3 size: 12 residues. Trimming left V 8 bases short and J 8 bases short, with 16 bases between. Written as DNA, the CDR3 is TGTGCCAGCGCCCACTCAGCGGAGAAGCAGTACTTC. Its translation is CASAHSAEKQYF.

The chain uses TRBV14 and TRBJ2-1; maybe TRBD1 (6 bases). V dropped 4 bases and J dropped 3 bases, with 10 bases sitting between them. The CDR3 length is 14 residues. The germline CDR1 and CDR2 sequences are SGHDN and FVKESK. DNA for the CDR3: TGTGCCAGCAGCCGGGGACAAGTCTACAATGAGCAGTTCTTC. Translated: CASSRGQVYNEQFF.

This clone has a handful of counts. The gene calls are TRBV7-8 and TRBJ1-2, with TRBD1 as a possible D gene (6 bases). Between the trimmed V and J ends, which lost 0 bases and 7 bases, there was a span of 12 bases. The length of the CDR3 is 14 residues. The germline V gene has CDR1 SGHVS and CDR2 FQNEAQ. The CDR3 nucleotides are TGTGCCAGCAGCTTAGCCACAGGGTGGGGTGGCTACACCTTC. Translated, it gives CASSLATGWGGYTF.

The chain couples TRBV29-1 to TRBJ2-3; weak D call: TRBD2 (6 bases). The germline V gene has CDR1 SQVTM and CDR2 ANQGSEA. Deletions cut 6 bases from V and 6 bases from J, with 16 bases between. CDR3 length equals 13 residues. The CDR3 loop is CSVSGMGGDTQYF. In DNA, the CDR3 is TGCAGCGTCTCCGGTATGGGAGGCGATACGCAGTATTTT.